The rows below give T cell receptor beta chains drawn from one sample of a study of T cell responses to AZD1222 COVID-19 vaccine. Assay: immunoSEQ multiplex PCR; the TCRdb copy retains only in-frame clones and omits some. The sample gives about 76,000 clones, roughly nine tenths of which show up once; 4.2% is in the top ten. Sequenced material: peripheral blood, taken on day 0 of AZD1222 vaccination. These receptors all come from an adult in good health. Both conserved end residues are trimmed from each CDR3.

>TRBV5-4
ASSLGRTGNSPLH
>TRBV28
ASSLLDSLNYGYT
>TRBV5-8
ASSSIPGGLNYGYT
>TRBV7-2
ASSTDGETQY
>TRBV20-1
SASPSGGAITGELF
>TRBV2
ASSDLEDSPLH
>TRBV5-4
ASSFNRYEQY
>TRBV5-4
ASSRTGGNTGELF
>TRBV9
ASSEGTGATNTEAF
>TRBV3-1/TRBV3-2
ASSPGTSVDTQY
>TRBV6-5
ASQKDTVSGNTIY
>TRBV11-2
ASSPPIQHAYNSPLH